This T cell receptor (beta chain) derives from a study of blood T cells in healthy people across ages (dated by TCRdb to between 2015 and 2017). For context, the study as a whole: In model experiments, template switching captured about one uniquely barcoded TCR beta cDNA molecule for every two T cells. Donors were grouped into four age groups: young (average roughly 17 years), middle-aged (over 35), aged (around 66) and long-lived (about 82). Age-related changes in TCR beta repertoire diversity were measured in the study by deep sequencing normalized with unique cDNA molecular identifiers. For two donors (one aged 18 to 29 and one aged 80 or older), the study analyzed two additional independent replicas of 1 million unique cDNA reads from the same blood draw. To avoid experimental bias, donors of different ages were spread randomly across the sequencing lanes. Summary of the overall study and its limitations: As age increased, observed TCR beta diversity per million T cells dropped in a roughly linear way, and a significant reduction was already evident by age 40. Since profiling was done on bulk unsorted PBMCs, naive and antigen-experienced compartments could not be conclusively compared. Compared with the aged group, the long-lived group had more naive CD4+ T cells, fewer expanded clones and increased TCR diversity, a pattern suggesting age selection. Estimates of total diversity based on one million sequenced T cells were regarded as lower bounds and as underestimates. Because donor CMV infection status was unknown, age-related changes in expanded clonotypes were potentially confounded. Observed TCR beta diversity correlated strongly with the percentage of naive T cells measured by flow cytometry.

Systemically healthy Caucasian individuals from Russia, roughly 40 in total and aged about 6 to 95 years, were included as donors. Each donor gave about 9.7 milliliters of peripheral blood, drawn into EDTA-treated Vacutainer tubes. Ficoll-Paque density-gradient centrifugation was used to isolate PBMCs, with at least 6.5 million per sample. Trizol reagent was used to extract total RNA from PBMCs, with at least 5 micrograms per sample. Naive CD45RAhigh/CD27high T cell percentages were measured by flow cytometry on a PBMC aliquot from every donor. The sample holds a few counts of this clonotype. This receptor's antigen is unknown. No base qualities exist here, and no much larger clone lies one base off it. Counted from cysteine to phenylalanine, this CDR3 has 16 amino acids. Kept here is only the CDR3 DNA, which spans 48 bases and is read in frame from base 1. In the germline V gene, CDR1 corresponds to KGHDR and CDR2 to SFDVKD. V loses 4 bases, J loses 6 bases, and the germline ends lie 18 bases apart.

The library was made by 5' RACE. Sequenced using an Illumina HiSeq 2500. A second PCR of roughly 7 to 11 cycles was run with a J-beta primer mix and a sample-barcoded 5' primer. A template-switch 5' adaptor carrying 12 random nucleotides introduced a unique molecular identifier onto each TCR beta cDNA molecule. Each sample yielded at least 3 million CDR3-containing paired-end reads. The Mint cDNA synthesis kit, primed by a TRBC-specific oligonucleotide, was used to synthesize first-strand cDNA from all RNA. Following uracil-DNA glycosylase treatment, a first 18-cycle PCR with universal primers M1SS and BC2_uni_R was performed on all cDNA. Per the original workflow: For normalization, 1 million high-quality reads, each with a distinct molecular identifier, were randomly selected from each sample. Instead of being binned into consensus sequences, reads with shared molecular identifiers were discarded. MiTCR, run with a Q25 quality threshold and the strictest error-elimination algorithm, handled CDR3 identification, clonotype clustering and error correction. A nonparametric unseen species model with Euler transformation was used to estimate lower-bound total TCR beta diversity. TCRdb applied fastp at Q25 and MiXCR to the public reads, then kept only in-frame beta chains. Each entry is one CDR3 protein sequence, shown with its most common DNA and genes. TCRdb's processing, not the study's, gives the V and J calls here. The sample table holds 700,000 or so distinct CDR3 sequences, of which roughly 43% were seen once. Of the sample, roughly 30% is held by the ten largest clones.

The chain joins TRBV24-1 to TRBJ2-1, with the D call tentatively TRBD1 or TRBD2, each fitting 5 bases. This receptor was taken from a man aged 80 or over in good health. Source material: blood. The nucleotide sequence reads as follows: TGTGCCACCAGTGACCCCGGGACGGACCCCCTCAATGAGCAGTTCTTC. This gives the protein CATSDPGTDPLNEQFF.